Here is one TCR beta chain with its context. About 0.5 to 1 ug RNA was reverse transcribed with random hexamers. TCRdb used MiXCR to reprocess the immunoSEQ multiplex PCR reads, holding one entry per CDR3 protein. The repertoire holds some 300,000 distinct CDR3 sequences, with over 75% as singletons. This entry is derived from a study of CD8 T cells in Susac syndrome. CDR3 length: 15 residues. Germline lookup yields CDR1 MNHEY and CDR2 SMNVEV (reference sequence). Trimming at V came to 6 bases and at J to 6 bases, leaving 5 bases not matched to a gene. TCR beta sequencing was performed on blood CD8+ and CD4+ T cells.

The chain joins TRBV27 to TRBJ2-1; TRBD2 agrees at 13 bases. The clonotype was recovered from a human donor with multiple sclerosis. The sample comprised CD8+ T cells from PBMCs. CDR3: CASSTGTSGINEQFF. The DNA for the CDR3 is TGTGCCAGCAGCACCGGGACTAGCGGGATCAATGAGCAGTTCTTC.